The T cell receptor beta chain described here comes from a study of cytomegalovirus exposure and HLA in healthy donors. Study-wide results and caveats: Researchers left out some V segments, among them TRBV6-2 and TRBV6-3, as indistinguishable.

This CDR3 spans 15 amino acids. Germline V lookup: CDR1 LGHNA, CDR2 YSLEER. The ends were cut back, 1 base at V and 1 base at J, with 8 bases in the middle. The PCR ran on 60 Vbeta and 13 Jbeta primers. The table came from immunoSEQ multiplex PCR; TCRdb's copy has only in-frame clones and leaves some out. Among 150,000 to 200,000 clones listed, about 90% were seen once. As regards this clone: Its cognate antigen is unknown.

This TCR was sampled from a girl less than two years old in good health and CMV-seronegative. The sample comprised PBMCs. The chain is built from TRBV4-3 and TRBJ1-5; D is perhaps TRBD1 (6 bases). The CDR3 coding sequence is TGCGCCAGCAGCCAAGGCGGGGGCAGCAATCAGCCCCAGCATTTT. Amino acid sequence: CASSQGGGSNQPQHF.